This TCR beta chain originates from a study of T cell repertoires in cytomegalovirus infection. Study context: CMV epitopes in the study were HLA-C-restricted (recently identified) and HLA-B-restricted (well studied).

The ends were cut back, 0 bases at V and 1 base at J, with 5 bases in the middle. This CDR3 comprises 14 residues. The germline gives CDR1 LNHNV, CDR2 YYDKDF (reference sequence). With respect to this clonotype: Its antigen is currently unknown.

In TCRdb, the reads were re-called with MiXCR into one record per CDR3 protein. The sample shows 750,000 to 900,000 distinct CDR3 sequences, roughly 29% of them seen only once. This specimen was cultured CD8+ T cells from PBMCs, taken from culture after CMV antigen stimulation. The chain carries TRBV15 and TRBJ2-3; no clear D. This receptor was taken from a human donor in good health (CMV status not recorded). Some clones in this sample may be carry-over from other donors' samples. The CDR3 reads CATSREARTDTQYF. The CDR3 bases are TGTGCCACCAGCAGAGAAGCGCGCACAGATACGCAGTATTTT.